A single sample is the source of the 24 T cell receptor beta chains below, sequenced in a study of blood T cells in healthy people across ages (dated by TCRdb to 2013 to 2016). The protocol used for the library was 5' RACE. Sequenced using an Illumina HiSeq 2500. A second PCR of about 6 to 11 cycles was performed with a sample-barcoded 5' primer and a J-beta primer mix. TCRdb itself trimmed the public reads at Q25 with fastp, ran MiXCR and retained productive beta chains. Identical CDR3 protein sequences are pooled into one entry, listed with their most common genes and DNA. Across this sample there are some 780,000 distinct CDR3 sequences, with roughly 50% seen only once. Of the sample, around 24% falls within the top ten clones. Sequencing was done on a sample of blood. The origin of the receptors is a man aged 40-49 years in good health.

V gene TRBV10-3 combines with J gene TRBJ1-2, with D tentatively TRBD1 (5 bases). V lost 6 bases and J 2 bases, leaving 10 bases between the germline ends. The V gene's germline CDR1 is ENHRY and CDR2 SYGVKD. CDR3 length: 13 amino acids. The CDR3 here is CAISVQGNYGYTF. The CDR3 coding sequence is TGTGCCATCAGCGTGCAGGGAAACTATGGCTACACCTTC.

This clonotype is a singleton in its sample. This chain uses TRBV6-6 with TRBJ1-5; D uncertain. The V and J ends lost 5 bases and 0 bases respectively, with 8 bases between them. Germline V lookup: CDR1 MNHNY, CDR2 SVGAGI (reference sequence). The CDR3 is made up of 14 amino acids. This CDR3 reads CASSMDYSNQPQHF. CDR3 DNA sequence: TGTGCCAGCAGTATGGATTATAGCAATCAGCCCCAGCATTTT.

The chain recombines TRBV5-5 with TRBJ1-5; 7 bases are shared with TRBD1. The junction had 7 bases not matched to a gene; V was cut back by 4 bases and J by 3 bases. This CDR3 contains 15 residues. The germline gives CDR1 SGHKS, CDR2 YYEKEE (reference sequence). The CDR3 here is CASSQDRALNQPQHF. The CDR3 DNA follows: TGTGCCAGCAGCCAAGACAGGGCCCTCAATCAGCCCCAGCATTTT.

This clonotype was found once. This rearrangement joins TRBV6-2 or TRBV6-3 to TRBJ2-5; D tentatively reads TRBD1 or TRBD2 (5 bases each). Germline lookup yields CDR1 MNHEY and CDR2 SVGEGT. The CDR3 is made up of 15 amino acids. V lost 5 bases and J lost 11, with 24 bases in between. CDR3 protein: CASSAAGTQVGEQYF. Here the CDR3 DNA reads TGTGCCAGCAGTGCCGCCGGGACGCAGGTCGGTGAGCAGTACTTC.

The table lists this clonotype with a few counts. The chain joins TRBV12-3 or TRBV12-4 to TRBJ2-7; 7 bases map to TRBD1. The V and J ends lost 5 bases and 3 bases, in that order; junction bases with no gene match: 7. This CDR3 region has 14 residues. The CDR3 sequence is CASSGYRDSYEQYF. For the CDR3, the DNA is TGTGCCAGCAGTGGATACCGGGACAGCTACGAGCAGTACTTC.

The genes are TRBV9 and TRBJ2-1; TRBD1 agrees at 10 bases. Germline V lookup: CDR1 SGDLS, CDR2 YYNGEE. CDR3 length: 16 amino acids. J gave up 6 bases and V 0 bases, and 6 bases lay outside the gene matches. The CDR3 sequence is CASSVVLTGGRNEQFF. The CDR3 DNA reads TGTGCCAGCAGCGTAGTGTTGACAGGGGGCCGCAATGAGCAGTTCTTC.

This chain joins TRBV28 and TRBJ2-6; D may be TRBD1 or TRBD2 (6 bases each). The CDR3 consists of 16 residues. Trimming removed 2 bases at V and 2 bases at J, with 10 bases between. Germline V gives CDR1 MDHEN, CDR2 SYDVKM. The chain's CDR3 is CASSLRGVTGANVLTF. CDR3 nucleotide sequence: TGTGCCAGCAGTTTAAGGGGGGTGACTGGGGCCAACGTCCTGACTTTC.

The chain joins TRBV4-1 to TRBJ2-5, with a possible D match to TRBD2 (5 bases). The J call may be in error: the DNA end matches TRBJ2-7 better. Germline V gene sequence: CDR1 MGHRA, CDR2 YSYEKL. The CDR3 has 14 amino acids. The CDR3 nucleotides read TGCGCCAGCAGCCAGGTAACCGGGGAGTTCGAGCAGTACTTC. Encoded protein: CASSQVTGEFEQYF.

This sequence joins TRBV29-1 and TRBJ2-6; 9 bases fit TRBD1. The trim removed 1 base at V and 5 bases at J, leaving 9 bases unmatched. Germline V gives CDR1 SQVTM, CDR2 ANQGSEA. This CDR3 contains 17 residues. In nucleotides, the CDR3 is TGCAGCGTTGAAGTCCGGACAGGGGACGCACGGGCCAACGTCCTGACTTTC. Amino acid sequence: CSVEVRTGDARANVLTF. Filled out from reference TRBV29-1 and TRBJ2-6, the complete variable domain reads SAVISQKPSRDICQRGTSLTIQCQVDSQVTMMFWYRQQPGQSLTLIATANQGSEATYESGFVIDKFPISRPNLTFSTLTVSNMSPEDSSIYLCSVEVRTGDARANVLTFGAGSRLTVL.

This clonotype occurred once. The V call is TRBV6-6, the J call TRBJ1-5; tentatively, D is TRBD1 (5 bases). Trimming removed 5 bases at V and 0 bases at J, with 14 bases between. The CDR3 contains 16 residues. Germline V gives CDR1 MNHNY, CDR2 SVGAGI (reference sequence). The CDR3 nucleotides read TGTGCCAGCAGTGAGTTGGCAGGGAATAGCAATCAGCCCCAGCATTTT. Amino acids: CASSELAGNSNQPQHF.

In this sample, this clonotype turned up once. The chain uses TRBV29-1 and TRBJ2-5, with TRBD1 matching 7 bases. The CDR3 extends over 14 amino acids. CDR1 and CDR2 from the germline V gene are SQVTM and ANQGSEA. The J segment lost 4 bases and the V segment lost 6 bases, leaving 11 bases of the junction unmatched. The chain's CDR3 is CSVDIIDRVETQYF. In DNA, the CDR3 is TGCAGCGTCGATATCATCGACAGGGTAGAGACCCAGTACTTC.

The CDR3 loop reads CAKRTENTDTQYF. CDR3 in DNA: TGTGCCAAAAGGACAGAAAACACAGATACGCAGTATTTT. The rearrangement links TRBV10-3 to TRBJ2-3, with D maybe TRBD1 (6 bases). V dropped 10 bases and J dropped 2 bases, with 13 bases sitting between them. Per the germline V gene, CDR1 is ENHRY and CDR2 is SYGVKD. The CDR3 is made up of 13 amino acids.

This clonotype was found a few times. This sequence joins TRBV4-2 and TRBJ2-4, with D perhaps matching TRBD1 (6 bases). The V and J ends lost 3 bases and 6 bases respectively, with 21 bases between them. The CDR3 consists of 17 residues. Germline V gene data show CDR1 as LGHNA and CDR2 as YNFKEQ. In DNA form, the CDR3 reads TGTGCCAGCAGCCAGAGGGGGAGAACCGGACGGGGAAACATTCAGTACTTC. It is translated as CASSQRGRTGRGNIQYF.

This chain connects TRBV5-5 to TRBJ2-3; D possibly corresponds to TRBD1 (6 bases). Trimming left V 4 bases short and J 2 bases short, with 20 bases between. Germline CDR1 and CDR2: SGHKS and YYEKEE (reference sequence). The CDR3 totals 17 residues. The CDR3 spells CASSTIRDIQITDTQYF. The DNA for the CDR3 is TGTGCCAGCAGCACCATCCGGGACATACAAATCACAGATACGCAGTATTTT.

The gene calls are TRBV2 and TRBJ2-4; D is ambiguous. CDR3 length equals 11 residues. Germline-derived CDR1 and CDR2 are SNHLY and FYNNEI. V dropped 2 bases and J dropped 13 bases, with 9 bases sitting between them. This CDR3 is CASSEFERQYF. Here the CDR3 DNA reads TGTGCCAGCAGTGAATTTGAACGCCAGTACTTC.

The chain combines TRBV7-2 with TRBJ2-5, with a weak D call TRBD2 (6 bases). CDR3 length equals 16 residues. Germline V lookup: CDR1 SGHTA, CDR2 FQGNSA. V was pared by 5 bases and J by 1 base, with 17 bases between. This CDR3 reads CASSPMGGWGQETQYF. CDR3 DNA sequence: TGTGCCAGCAGCCCAATGGGGGGTTGGGGCCAAGAGACCCAGTACTTC.

The gene calls are TRBV20-1 and TRBJ2-3; 13 nucleotides agree with TRBD2. The V gene end was trimmed by 6 bases and the J gene end by 4 bases; junction bases not matched to a gene: 4. The CDR3 totals 14 residues. CDR1 and CDR2 (germline): DFQATT, SNEGSKA (reference sequence). The CDR3 DNA reads TGCAGTGCCCTGGGACTAGCGGGGTCAGATACGCAGTATTTT. It specifies CSALGLAGSDTQYF.

The chain links TRBV6-1 to TRBJ2-7, with 9 nucleotides matching TRBD1. Germline CDR1 is MNHNS and CDR2 is SASEGT. V lost 4 bases, J lost 4 bases, and 8 bases stayed unmatched. CDR3 length: 15 residues. This CDR3 reads CASSGRPGQGYEQYF. The CDR3 DNA reads as TGTGCCAGCAGTGGCCGACCGGGACAGGGATACGAGCAGTACTTC.

V and J are TRBV20-1 and TRBJ2-1; TRBD2 might be the D (6 bases). The CDR3 totals 15 residues. Germline V gene data show CDR1 as DFQATT and CDR2 as SNEGSKA (reference sequence). The V and J ends lost 0 bases and 5 bases respectively, with 14 bases between them. The CDR3 protein is CSARERLGFDNEQFF. The CDR3 DNA is TGCAGTGCTAGAGAACGACTAGGGTTCGACAATGAGCAGTTCTTC.

Here the CDR3 DNA reads TGTGCCAGCTCACCGGGATCGAGCTCTGGGGCCAACGTCCTGACTTTC. It translates to CASSPGSSSGANVLTF. The chain carries TRBV18 and TRBJ2-6; D uncertain. CDR1 and CDR2 from the germline V gene are KGHSH and LQKENI. V gave up 3 bases and J gave up 0 bases, with 9 bases separating them. CDR3 length: 16 amino acids.

The chain employs TRBV27 and TRBJ2-1; a weak D match, TRBD2 (7 bases). The CDR3 sequence is 15 residues long. V lost 10 bases, J lost 4 bases, and 20 bases lay in between. Per the germline V gene, CDR1 is MNHEY and CDR2 is SMNVEV (reference sequence). The CDR3 DNA reads TGTGCCACCATAGAGGGAGGGGGAGCATACAATGAGCAGTTCTTC. It is translated as CATIEGGGAYNEQFF.

This rearrangement joins TRBV6-6 to TRBJ2-7; D is ambiguous. Germline CDR1 MNHNY, CDR2 SVGAGI (reference sequence). The CDR3 length is 14 residues. V was trimmed by 4 bases and J by 7 bases, leaving 17 bases between them. This CDR3 is CASSSDGSSGEQYF. In nucleotides, the CDR3 is TGTGCCAGCAGTTCGGACGGAAGCAGTGGTGAGCAGTACTTC.

This chain uses TRBV7-3 with TRBJ2-3; 7 bases are a match to TRBD2. In germline, CDR1 is SGHTA, CDR2 FQGTGA. The CDR3 consists of 16 residues. Trimming at V came to 2 bases and at J to 4 bases, leaving 9 bases not matched to a gene. The CDR3 coding sequence is TGTGCCAGCAGCTTACGGGCGGGAGTAGGTGCAGATACGCAGTATTTT. It specifies CASSLRAGVGADTQYF.

With regard to this clonotype: One junction end does not reproduce the germline sequence, and a read error may be involved. The V gene is TRBV6-5, the J gene TRBJ1-2, with 9 bases identical to TRBD1. The CDR3 totals 16 residues. Germline lookup yields CDR1 MNHEY and CDR2 SVGAGI. Written as DNA, the CDR3 is TGCGCCACCCAAACCCTCGGGACAGGGCTGTACTATGGCTACACCTTC. Translation gives CATQTLGTGLYYGYTF.